Below are 11 T cell receptor beta chains sequenced from a single sample in a study of control samples from healthy donors and cancer patients. Only in-frame clones appear in the TCRdb table, and some are missing; sequencing was by immunoSEQ multiplex PCR. The table has some 30,000 clones, about nine tenths seen once; the top ten hold less than 15%. Sequenced input: PBMCs. All receptors derive from a man aged 50 to 60 with lung cancer.

This chain links TRBV7-2 with TRBJ1-1; tentative D call: TRBD1 (5 bases). CDR1 and CDR2 from the germline V gene are SGHTA and FQGNSA. The CDR3 is made up of 14 amino acids. V was trimmed by 3 bases and J by 2 bases, leaving 10 bases between them. The CDR3 loop reads CASSFLGGNTEAFF. Here the CDR3 DNA reads TGTGCCAGCAGCTTCTTGGGGGGAAACACTGAAGCTTTCTTT.

The rearrangement joins TRBV7-9 to TRBJ2-5; D is uncertain. Trimming took 6 bases from V and 1 from J, leaving 3 bases between them. Per germline, CDR1 SEHNR and CDR2 FQNEAQ (reference sequence). The CDR3 runs 11 residues. CDR3: CASRLQETQYF. The CDR3 DNA is TGTGCCAGCAGGCTCCAAGAGACCCAGTACTTC. The complete variable domain, with remaining parts taken from reference TRBV7-9 and TRBJ2-5, reads DTGVSQNPRHKITKRGQNVTFRCDPISEHNRLYWYRQTLGQGPEFLTYFQNEAQLEKSRLLSDRFSAERPKGSFSTLEIQRTEQGDSAMYLCASRLQETQYFGPGTRLLVL.

The chain couples TRBV27 to TRBJ1-1; no reliable D call. The CDR3 extends over 13 amino acids. Germline V lookup: CDR1 MNHEY, CDR2 SMNVEV (reference sequence). Deletions cut 5 bases from V and 11 bases from J, with 18 bases between. CDR3 coding DNA: TGTGCCAGCAGTGACAATGGGATGTTCGCGGCTTTCTTT. This codes for CASSDNGMFAAFF.

This rearrangement joins TRBV9 to TRBJ2-4; tentatively, D is TRBD1 (5 bases). This CDR3 has 15 amino acids. Per germline, CDR1 SGDLS and CDR2 YYNGEE. The V end lost 0 bases, the J end lost 8 bases, and 15 bases lay between the germline ends. This chain's CDR3 is CASSVEYGASHIQYF. CDR3 nucleotides: TGTGCCAGCAGCGTAGAGTATGGGGCTTCTCACATTCAGTACTTC.

This chain links TRBV12-5 with TRBJ2-7; the D is unclear. V lost 9 bases to trimming and J lost 1 base, with 10 bases between them. Looked up from germline, CDR1 is LGHNT and CDR2 is FRNRAP. The CDR3 runs to 12 residues. CDR3 sequence: CASGSASYEQYF. CDR3 DNA: TGTGCTAGCGGATCAGCTTCCTACGAGCAGTACTTC.

This chain joins TRBV28 and TRBJ2-2; D is perhaps TRBD2 (5 bases). Trimming shortened V by 6 bases and J by 5 bases, and 7 bases separated the two germline ends. The CDR3 is 12 residues long. Germline-derived CDR1 and CDR2 are MDHEN and SYDVKM. The CDR3 sequence is CASSAGTGELFF. Written as DNA, the CDR3 is TGTGCCAGCAGCGCGGGTACCGGGGAGCTGTTTTTT.

The chain couples TRBV27 to TRBJ1-1; 7 bases align to TRBD1. The CDR3 has 14 amino acids. J lost 0 bases, V lost 10 bases, and 8 bases had no gene match. CDR1 is MNHEY, CDR2 SMNVEV, per germline (reference sequence). The CDR3 spells CATRRQGMNTEAFF. The DNA for the CDR3 is TGTGCCACCAGAAGACAGGGCATGAACACTGAAGCTTTCTTT.

The chain recombines TRBV6-5 with TRBJ2-2; TRBD1 matches 7 bases. Germline V lookup: CDR1 MNHEY, CDR2 SVGAGI. The CDR3 loop spans 15 amino acids. J gave up 3 bases and V 6 bases, and 7 bases lay outside the gene matches. In DNA form, the CDR3 reads TGTGCCAGCAGGCGACAGGGTCTAGACACCGGGGAGCTGTTTTTT. This encodes CASRRQGLDTGELFF.

This chain links TRBV27 with TRBJ2-3, with 15 bases lining up with TRBD2. V lost 8 bases to trimming and J lost 7 bases; unmatched junction nucleotides: 7. The CDR3 has 15 residues. The germline V gene has CDR1 MNHEY and CDR2 SMNVEV (reference sequence). The CDR3 DNA reads TGTGCCAGCCGCAGGACTAGCGGGGGGGCCCATACGCAGTATTTT. Encoded protein: CASRRTSGGAHTQYF.

This chain uses TRBV5-6 with TRBJ2-7; D might be TRBD1 (6 bases). V lost 1 base and J lost 4, with 12 bases in between. Germline CDR1 reads SGHDT; CDR2 reads YYEEEE. CDR3 length equals 14 residues. CDR3 coding DNA: TGTGCCAGCAGCTTGTGGACCAGGGGATACGAGCAGTACTTC. Translating it yields CASSLWTRGYEQYF. Full variable domain (missing parts from reference TRBV5-6 and TRBJ2-7): DAGVTQSPTHLIKTRGQQVTLRCSPKSGHDTVSWYQQALGQGPQFIFQYYEEEERQRGNFPDRFSGHQFPNYSSELNVNALLLGDSALYLCASSLWTRGYEQYFGPGTRLTVT.

V is TRBV2 and J is TRBJ1-1; 7 positions agree with TRBD1. Germline CDR1 reads SNHLY; CDR2 reads FYNNEI. Unmatched junction bases numbered 9, after V lost 7 bases and J lost 4 bases. The CDR3 is 14 amino acids. In DNA form, the CDR3 reads TGTGCCAGCATGGACAGGTGGGGCCCCACTGAAGCTTTCTTT. This translates into CASMDRWGPTEAFF.